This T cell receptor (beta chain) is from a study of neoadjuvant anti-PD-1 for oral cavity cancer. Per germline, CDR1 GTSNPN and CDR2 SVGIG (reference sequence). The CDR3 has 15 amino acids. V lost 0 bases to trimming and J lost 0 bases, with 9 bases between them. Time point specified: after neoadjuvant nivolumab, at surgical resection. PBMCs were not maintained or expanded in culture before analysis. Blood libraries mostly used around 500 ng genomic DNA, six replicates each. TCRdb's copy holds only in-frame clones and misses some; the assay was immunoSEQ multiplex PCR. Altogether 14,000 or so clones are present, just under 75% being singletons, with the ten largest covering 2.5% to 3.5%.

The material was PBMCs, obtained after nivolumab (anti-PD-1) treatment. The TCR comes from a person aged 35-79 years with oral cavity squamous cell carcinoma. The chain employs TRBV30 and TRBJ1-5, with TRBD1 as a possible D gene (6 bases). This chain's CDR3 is CAWSVGAYSNQPQHF. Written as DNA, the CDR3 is TGTGCCTGGAGTGTGGGGGCCTATAGCAATCAGCCCCAGCATTTT.